Listed below are T cell receptor beta chains from one sample, sequenced in a study of Ad26.COV2.S vaccination and SARS-CoV-2 variants. The method was immunoSEQ multiplex PCR; TCRdb's version includes in-frame clones alone and lacks a portion of them. The profile shows about 350,000 clones, around 89% of them singletons. The sample in question was peripheral blood, obtained in a trial of Ad26.COV2.S vaccine versus placebo. The source of these receptors is a person aged 18-65 years who received the Ad26.COV2.S COVID-19 vaccine or a placebo. The conserved cysteine and the conserved F or W are not part of the CDR3 here. Rows may omit the clone size; those that give it use once, few, many or a size class.

V	J	size	CDR3
TRBV11-2	TRBJ2-7	-	ASSLDRTWEQY
TRBV28	TRBJ1-1	many	ASSRQGMNTEAF
TRBV9	TRBJ1-3	-	ASSKYDRVPGNTIY
TRBV7-2	TRBJ1-2	-	ASSLPSEGANYGYT
TRBV30	TRBJ1-5	-	AWDQGSQPQH
TRBV27	TRBJ2-7	-	ASSLMAGVLYEQY
TRBV3-1/TRBV3-2	TRBJ2-7	-	ASSQAIAGIYEQY
TRBV19	TRBJ1-2	once	ASSISGQADIYGYT
TRBV12-3/TRBV12-4	TRBJ2-7	-	ASSLQGWYEQY
TRBV7-9	TRBJ2-2	-	ASSPRTGNTGELF
TRBV6-4	TRBJ2-7	-	ASVGTALYREQY
TRBV6-2/TRBV6-3	TRBJ1-6	-	ASSYGWDSRTLH
TRBV4-1	TRBJ1-4	-	ASSKTNEKLF
TRBV5-1	TRBJ1-1	-	ASSFDIDTEAF
TRBV14	TRBJ2-2	-	ASSQVTGRKNTGELF
TRBV5-4	TRBJ2-5	-	ASRPGAGDQETQY
TRBV5-4	TRBJ1-2	-	ASSLGAASNYGYT
TRBV7-8	TRBJ1-2	-	ASSLGYYGYT
TRBV7-9	TRBJ2-3	-	ASSLAGLPASQY
TRBV21-1	TRBJ1-1	once	ASSKGYVGPNTEAF
TRBV15	TRBJ2-3	-	ATSRDLGVVSTDTQY
TRBV4-3	TRBJ1-3	once	ASSQGLLGRNTIY
TRBV5-6	TRBJ2-7	once	ASSSQGSEQY
TRBV28	TRBJ1-6	-	ASSSMGRNNSPLH
TRBV24-1	TRBJ2-2	-	ATSDLQGTGELF
TRBV5-1	TRBJ2-1	-	ASSLTSGFTEQF
TRBV6-5	TRBJ1-1	-	ASSLAGILRAEAF
TRBV27	TRBJ2-7	-	ASSSEGYEQY
TRBV6-5	TRBJ2-2	-	ASSYSSPRAGELF
TRBV5-5	TRBJ2-3	-	ASSLVSGGARDTQY
TRBV6-5	TRBJ2-2	-	ASRVQGAAGELF
TRBV5-6	TRBJ1-1	-	ASSWGLVDTEAF
TRBV18	TRBJ2-5	few	ASSPNREQETQY
TRBV27	TRBJ2-1	once	ASSLGAGGYNEQF
TRBV6-2/TRBV6-3	TRBJ1-1	-	ASSKGLWTEAF
TRBV3-1/TRBV3-2	TRBJ2-4	-	ASSQNEGLAGKNIQY
TRBV19	TRBJ1-5	-	ASSIVRGMTGNQPQH
TRBV3-1/TRBV3-2	TRBJ1-6	-	ASSQYPNSPLH
TRBV2	TRBJ2-7	-	ASRPGVYEQY
TRBV5-5	TRBJ1-6	few	ASSFRDSNSPLH
TRBV5-1	TRBJ2-1	-	ASSVLAGGYNEQF
TRBV5-4	TRBJ1-4	-	ASSRGGTGNEKLF
TRBV6-5	TRBJ1-2	-	ASSTDRGRSGYT